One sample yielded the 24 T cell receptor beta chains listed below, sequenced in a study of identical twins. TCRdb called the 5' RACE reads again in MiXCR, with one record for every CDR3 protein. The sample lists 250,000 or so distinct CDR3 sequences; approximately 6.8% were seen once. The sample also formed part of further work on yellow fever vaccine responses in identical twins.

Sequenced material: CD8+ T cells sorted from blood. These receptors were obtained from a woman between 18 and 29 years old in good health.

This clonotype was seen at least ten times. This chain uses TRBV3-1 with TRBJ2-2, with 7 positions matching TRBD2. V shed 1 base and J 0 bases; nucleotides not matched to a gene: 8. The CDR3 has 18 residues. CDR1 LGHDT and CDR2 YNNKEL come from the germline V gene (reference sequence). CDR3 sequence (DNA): TGTGCCAGCAGCCAAGTGTTTTGGGAGGGGACGAACACCGGGGAGCTGTTTTTT. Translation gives CASSQVFWEGTNTGELFF.

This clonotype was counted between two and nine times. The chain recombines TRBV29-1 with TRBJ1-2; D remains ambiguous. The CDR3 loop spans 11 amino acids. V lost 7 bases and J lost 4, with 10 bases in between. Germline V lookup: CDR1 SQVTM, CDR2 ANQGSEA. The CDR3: CSAFVGYGYTF. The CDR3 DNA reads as TGCAGCGCTTTCGTAGGCTATGGCTACACCTTC.

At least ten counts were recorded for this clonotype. CDR3: CASSLTSGATDTQYF. For the CDR3, the DNA is TGTGCCAGCAGCCTGACTAGCGGGGCGACAGATACGCAGTATTTT. The rearrangement uses TRBV14 and TRBJ2-3; 11 bases agree with TRBD2. Germline V gene sequence: CDR1 SGHDN, CDR2 FVKESK. Trimming took 4 bases from V and 3 from J; bases not matched to a gene: 3. The CDR3 is made up of 15 amino acids.

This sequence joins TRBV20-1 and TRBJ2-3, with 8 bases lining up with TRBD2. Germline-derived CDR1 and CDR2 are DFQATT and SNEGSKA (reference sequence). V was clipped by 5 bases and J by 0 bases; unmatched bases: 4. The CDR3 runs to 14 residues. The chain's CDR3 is CSADSGASTDTQYF. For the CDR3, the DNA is TGCAGTGCTGATAGCGGGGCTAGCACAGATACGCAGTATTTT.

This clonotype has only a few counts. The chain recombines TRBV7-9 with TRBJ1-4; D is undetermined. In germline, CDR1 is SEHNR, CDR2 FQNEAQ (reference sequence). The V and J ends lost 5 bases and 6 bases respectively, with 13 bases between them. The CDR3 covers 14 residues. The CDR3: CASSMSGVDEKLFF. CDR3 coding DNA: TGTGCCAGCAGCATGAGCGGCGTGGATGAAAAACTGTTTTTT.

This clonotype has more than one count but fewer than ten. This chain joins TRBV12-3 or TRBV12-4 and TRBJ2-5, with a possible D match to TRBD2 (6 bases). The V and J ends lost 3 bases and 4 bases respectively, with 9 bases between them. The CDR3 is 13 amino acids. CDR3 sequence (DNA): TGTGCCAGCAGTTTGAAGGGAGGAGAGACCCAGTACTTC. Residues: CASSLKGGETQYF.

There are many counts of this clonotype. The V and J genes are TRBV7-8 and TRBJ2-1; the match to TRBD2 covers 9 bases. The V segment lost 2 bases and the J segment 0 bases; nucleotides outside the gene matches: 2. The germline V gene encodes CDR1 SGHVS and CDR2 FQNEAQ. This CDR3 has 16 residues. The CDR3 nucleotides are TGTGCCAGCAGCTTAAATAGCGGGAGCTCCTACAATGAGCAGTTCTTC. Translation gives CASSLNSGSSYNEQFF. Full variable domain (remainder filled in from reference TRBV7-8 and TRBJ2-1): GAGVSQSPRYKVAKRGQDVALRCDPISGHVSLFWYQQALGQGPEFLTYFQNEAQLDKSGLPSDRFFAERPEGSVSTLKIQRTQQEDSAVYLCASSLNSGSSYNEQFFGPGTRLTVL.

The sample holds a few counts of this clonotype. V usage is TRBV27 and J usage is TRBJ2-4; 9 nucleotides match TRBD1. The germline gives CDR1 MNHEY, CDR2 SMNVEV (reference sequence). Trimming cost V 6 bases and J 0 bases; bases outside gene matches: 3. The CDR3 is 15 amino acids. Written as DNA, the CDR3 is TGTGCCAGCAGACAGGGGGCCCAAGCCAAAAACATTCAGTACTTC. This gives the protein CASRQGAQAKNIQYF.

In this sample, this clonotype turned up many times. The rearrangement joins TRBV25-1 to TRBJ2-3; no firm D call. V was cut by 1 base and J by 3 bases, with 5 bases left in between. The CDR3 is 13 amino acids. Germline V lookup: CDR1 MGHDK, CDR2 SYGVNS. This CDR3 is CASSESNTDTQYF. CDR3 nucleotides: TGTGCCAGCAGTGAATCGAATACAGATACGCAGTATTTT.

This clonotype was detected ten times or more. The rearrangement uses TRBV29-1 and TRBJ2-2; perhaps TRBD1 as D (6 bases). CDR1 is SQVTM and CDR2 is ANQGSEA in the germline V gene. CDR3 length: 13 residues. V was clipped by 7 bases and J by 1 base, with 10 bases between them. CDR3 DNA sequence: TGCAGCGCGACGGGACAGAACACCGGGGAGCTGTTTTTT. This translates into CSATGQNTGELFF.

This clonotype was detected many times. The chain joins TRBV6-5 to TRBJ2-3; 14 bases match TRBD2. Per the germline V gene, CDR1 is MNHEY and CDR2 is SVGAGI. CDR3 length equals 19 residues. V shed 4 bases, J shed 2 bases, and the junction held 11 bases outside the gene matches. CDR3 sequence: CASSFGLAGGTQVTDTQYF. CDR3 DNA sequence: TGTGCCAGCAGTTTTGGACTAGCGGGGGGCACCCAGGTCACAGATACGCAGTATTTT.

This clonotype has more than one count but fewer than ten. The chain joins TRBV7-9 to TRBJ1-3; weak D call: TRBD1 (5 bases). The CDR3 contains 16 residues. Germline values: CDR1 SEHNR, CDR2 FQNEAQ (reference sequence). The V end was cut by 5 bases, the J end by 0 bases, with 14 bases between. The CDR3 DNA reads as TGTGCCAGCAGCCGCCCCGGGGGATACTCTGGAAACACCATATATTTT. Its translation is CASSRPGGYSGNTIYF.

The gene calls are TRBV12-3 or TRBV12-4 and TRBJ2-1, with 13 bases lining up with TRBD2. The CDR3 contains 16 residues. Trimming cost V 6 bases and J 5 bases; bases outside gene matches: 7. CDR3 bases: TGTGCCAGCAGCGAAACCGGGACTAGCGGGAACAATGAGCAGTTCTTC. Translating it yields CASSETGTSGNNEQFF.

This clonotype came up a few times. CDR3 sequence: CASSFGLAEYNEQFF. CDR3 bases: TGTGCCAGCAGTTTCGGTCTAGCGGAATACAATGAGCAGTTCTTC. The chain combines TRBV27 with TRBJ2-1; 7 bases line up with TRBD2. This CDR3 region has 15 residues. V shed 3 bases and J 4 bases; nucleotides not matched to a gene: 6. The germline V gene encodes CDR1 MNHEY and CDR2 SMNVEV (reference sequence).

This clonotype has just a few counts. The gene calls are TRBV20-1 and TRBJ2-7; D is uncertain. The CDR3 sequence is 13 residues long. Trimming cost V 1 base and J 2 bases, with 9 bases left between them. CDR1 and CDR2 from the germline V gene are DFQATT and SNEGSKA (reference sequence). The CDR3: CSARARFPYEQYV. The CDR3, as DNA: TGCAGTGCTAGAGCTAGGTTCCCCTACGAGCAGTACGTC.

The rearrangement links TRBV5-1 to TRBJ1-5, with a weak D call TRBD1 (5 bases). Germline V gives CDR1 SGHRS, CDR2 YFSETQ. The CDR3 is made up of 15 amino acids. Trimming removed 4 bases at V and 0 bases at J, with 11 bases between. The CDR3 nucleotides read TGCGCCAGCAGCGTGGGACTTGGTAGCAATCAGCCCCAGCATTTT. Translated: CASSVGLGSNQPQHF.

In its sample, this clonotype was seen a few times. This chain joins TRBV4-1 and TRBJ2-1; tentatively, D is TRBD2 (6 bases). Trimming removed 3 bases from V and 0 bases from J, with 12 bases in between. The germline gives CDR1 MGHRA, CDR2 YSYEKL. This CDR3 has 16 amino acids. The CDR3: CASSQPLGSSYNEQFF. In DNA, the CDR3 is TGCGCCAGCAGCCAGCCCCTCGGGAGCTCCTACAATGAGCAGTTCTTC.

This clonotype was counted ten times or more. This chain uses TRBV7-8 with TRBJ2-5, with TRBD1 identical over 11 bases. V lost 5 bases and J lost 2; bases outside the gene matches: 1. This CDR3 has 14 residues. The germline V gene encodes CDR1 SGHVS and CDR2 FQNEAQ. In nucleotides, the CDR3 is TGTGCCAGCAGCCGGGACAGGGGGCAAGAGACCCAGTACTTC. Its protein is CASSRDRGQETQYF.

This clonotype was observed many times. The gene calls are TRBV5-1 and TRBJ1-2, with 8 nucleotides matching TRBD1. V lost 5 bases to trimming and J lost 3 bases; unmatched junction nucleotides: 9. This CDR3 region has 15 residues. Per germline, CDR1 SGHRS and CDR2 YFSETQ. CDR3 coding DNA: TGCGCCAGCAGGCATGACAGGGGACTGGACTATGGCTACACCTTC. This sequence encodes CASRHDRGLDYGYTF.

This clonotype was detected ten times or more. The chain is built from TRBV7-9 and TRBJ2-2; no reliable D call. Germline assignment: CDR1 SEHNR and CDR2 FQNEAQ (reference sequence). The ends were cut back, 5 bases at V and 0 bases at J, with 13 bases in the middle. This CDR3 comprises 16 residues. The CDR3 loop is CASSPLVNPNTGELFF. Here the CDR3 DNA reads TGTGCCAGCAGCCCCTTGGTGAACCCGAACACCGGGGAGCTGTTTTTT.

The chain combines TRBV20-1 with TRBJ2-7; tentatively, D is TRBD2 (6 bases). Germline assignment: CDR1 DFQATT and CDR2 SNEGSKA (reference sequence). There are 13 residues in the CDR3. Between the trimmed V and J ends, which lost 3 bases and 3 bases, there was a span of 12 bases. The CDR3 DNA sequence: TGCAGTGCTAGCACGGGGGATTACTACGAGCAGTACTTC. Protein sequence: CSASTGDYYEQYF.

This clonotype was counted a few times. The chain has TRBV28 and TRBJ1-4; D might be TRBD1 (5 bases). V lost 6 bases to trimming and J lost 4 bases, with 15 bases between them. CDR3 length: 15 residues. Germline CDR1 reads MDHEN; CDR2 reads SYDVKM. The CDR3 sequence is CASSRLGTVNEKLFF. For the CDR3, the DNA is TGTGCCAGCAGCCGTCTCGGGACGGTTAATGAAAAACTGTTTTTT.

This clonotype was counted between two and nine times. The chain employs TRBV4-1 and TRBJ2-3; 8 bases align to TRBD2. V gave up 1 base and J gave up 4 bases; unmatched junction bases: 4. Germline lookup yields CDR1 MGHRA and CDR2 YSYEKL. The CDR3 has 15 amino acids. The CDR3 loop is CASSQGRGGSDTQYF. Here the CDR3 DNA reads TGCGCCAGCAGCCAAGGTCGGGGGGGGTCAGATACGCAGTATTTT.

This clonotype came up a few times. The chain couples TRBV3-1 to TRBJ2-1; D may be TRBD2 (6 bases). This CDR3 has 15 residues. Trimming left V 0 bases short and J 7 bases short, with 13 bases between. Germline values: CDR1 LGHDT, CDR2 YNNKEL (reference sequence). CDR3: CASSQDRAGSNEQFF. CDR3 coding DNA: TGTGCCAGCAGCCAAGATCGTGCGGGGAGTAATGAGCAGTTCTTC.